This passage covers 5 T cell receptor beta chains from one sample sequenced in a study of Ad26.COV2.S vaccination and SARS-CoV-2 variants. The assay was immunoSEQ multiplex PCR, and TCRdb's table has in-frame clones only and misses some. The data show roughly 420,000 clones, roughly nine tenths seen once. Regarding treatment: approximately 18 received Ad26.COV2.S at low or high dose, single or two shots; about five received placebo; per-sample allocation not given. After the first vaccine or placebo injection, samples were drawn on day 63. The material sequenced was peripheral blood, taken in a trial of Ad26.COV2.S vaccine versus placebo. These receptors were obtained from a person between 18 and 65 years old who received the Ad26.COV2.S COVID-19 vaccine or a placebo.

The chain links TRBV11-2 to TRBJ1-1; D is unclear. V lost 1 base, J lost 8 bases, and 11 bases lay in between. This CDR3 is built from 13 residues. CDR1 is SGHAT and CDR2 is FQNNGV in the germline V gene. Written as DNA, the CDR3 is TGTGCCAGCAGCTTAGGTGCGTGGCGGGAAGCTTTCTTT. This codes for CASSLGAWREAFF.

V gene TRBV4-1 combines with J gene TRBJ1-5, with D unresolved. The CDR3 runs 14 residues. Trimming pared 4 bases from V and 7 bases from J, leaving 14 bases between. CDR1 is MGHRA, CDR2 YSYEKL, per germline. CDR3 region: CASSLGSTEQPQHF. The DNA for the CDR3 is TGCGCCAGCAGCCTCGGGTCTACGGAGCAGCCCCAGCATTTT.

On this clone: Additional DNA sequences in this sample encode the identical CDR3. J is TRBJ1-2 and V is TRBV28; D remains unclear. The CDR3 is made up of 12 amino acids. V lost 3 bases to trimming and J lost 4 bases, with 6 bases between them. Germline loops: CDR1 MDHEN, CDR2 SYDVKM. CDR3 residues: CASSFGGYGYTF. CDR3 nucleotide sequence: TGTGCCAGCAGTTTTGGCGGCTATGGCTACACCTTC.

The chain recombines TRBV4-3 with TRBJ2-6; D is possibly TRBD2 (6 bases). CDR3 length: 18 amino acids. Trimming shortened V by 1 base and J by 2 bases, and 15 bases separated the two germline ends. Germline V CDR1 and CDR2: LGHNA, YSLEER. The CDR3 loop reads CASSQVRAGLPGANVLTF. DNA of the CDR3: TGCGCCAGCAGCCAAGTTAGGGCGGGGCTCCCTGGGGCCAACGTCCTGACTTTC.

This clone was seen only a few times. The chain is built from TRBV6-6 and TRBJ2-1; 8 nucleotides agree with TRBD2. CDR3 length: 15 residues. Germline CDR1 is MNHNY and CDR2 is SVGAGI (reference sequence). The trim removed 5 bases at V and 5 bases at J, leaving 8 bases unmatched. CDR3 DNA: TGTGCCAGCAGTCACGGGGGGGAGTTGGACAATGAGCAGTTCTTC. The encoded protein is CASSHGGELDNEQFF.